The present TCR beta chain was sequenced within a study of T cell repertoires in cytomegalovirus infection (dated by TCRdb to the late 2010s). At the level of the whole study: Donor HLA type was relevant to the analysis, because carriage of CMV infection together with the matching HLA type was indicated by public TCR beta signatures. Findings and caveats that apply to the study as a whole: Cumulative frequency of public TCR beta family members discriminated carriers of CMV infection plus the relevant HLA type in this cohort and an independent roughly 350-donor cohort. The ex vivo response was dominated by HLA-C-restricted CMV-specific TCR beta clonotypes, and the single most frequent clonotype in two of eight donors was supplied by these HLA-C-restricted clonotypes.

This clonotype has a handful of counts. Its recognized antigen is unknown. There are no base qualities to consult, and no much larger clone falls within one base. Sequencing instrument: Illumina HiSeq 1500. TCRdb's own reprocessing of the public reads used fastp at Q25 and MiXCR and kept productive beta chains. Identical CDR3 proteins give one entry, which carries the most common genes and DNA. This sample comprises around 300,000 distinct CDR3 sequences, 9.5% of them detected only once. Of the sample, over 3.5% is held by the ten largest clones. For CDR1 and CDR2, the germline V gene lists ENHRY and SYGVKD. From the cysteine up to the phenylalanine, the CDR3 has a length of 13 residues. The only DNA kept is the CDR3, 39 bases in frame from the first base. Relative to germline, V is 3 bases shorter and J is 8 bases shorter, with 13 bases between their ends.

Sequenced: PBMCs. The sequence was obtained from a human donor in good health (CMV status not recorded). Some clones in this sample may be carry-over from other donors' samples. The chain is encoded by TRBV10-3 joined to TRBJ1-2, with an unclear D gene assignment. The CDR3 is CAISDDGQRGYTF. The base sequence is TGTGCCATCAGTGACGACGGGCAGAGAGGCTACACCTTC.